This T cell receptor beta chain was recorded in a study of cytomegalovirus exposure and HLA in healthy donors. The CDR3 covers 15 residues. V lost 1 base, J lost 1 base, and 0 bases stayed unmatched. Germline V gene lookup returns CDR1 SNHLY and CDR2 FYNNEI. Primers: 60 Vbeta forward and 13 Jbeta reverse. Measured with immunoSEQ multiplex PCR; TCRdb has only the in-frame clones, and not every one. The repertoire holds about 120,000 clones, roughly 69% seen once, with 2% to 2.5% in the top ten. Material for sequencing was PBMCs. The source of this sequence is a human donor in good health. The chain is built from TRBV2 and TRBJ2-2; 7 bases align to TRBD1. The CDR3 sequence: CASSEGQGNTGELFF. The CDR3, as DNA: TGTGCCAGCAGTGAAGGACAGGGGAACACCGGGGAGCTGTTTTTT.